This T cell receptor (beta chain) was identified in a study of PD-L1 blockade in urothelial cancer. CDR1 and CDR2 from the germline V gene are MNHEY and SVGAGI. The germline V and J ends were trimmed by 8 bases and 5 bases, with 18 bases remaining between them. This CDR3 region has 14 residues. Method: immunoSEQ multiplex PCR; TCRdb's copy keeps in-frame clones and lacks some. The sample consists of 80,000 to 130,000 clones, about 89% of them appearing once. In this sample, this clone turned up once. The sequence was collected from a woman at least 80 years old with urothelial cancer. The chain couples TRBV6-5 to TRBJ1-1; perhaps TRBD1 as D (5 bases). The sample consisted of PBMCs, taken around atezolizumab (anti-PD-L1) treatment. CDR3 nucleotides: TGTGCCAGCCGAATCGGCAGGGTGGGGACTGAAGCTTTCTTT. This encodes CASRIGRVGTEAFF.